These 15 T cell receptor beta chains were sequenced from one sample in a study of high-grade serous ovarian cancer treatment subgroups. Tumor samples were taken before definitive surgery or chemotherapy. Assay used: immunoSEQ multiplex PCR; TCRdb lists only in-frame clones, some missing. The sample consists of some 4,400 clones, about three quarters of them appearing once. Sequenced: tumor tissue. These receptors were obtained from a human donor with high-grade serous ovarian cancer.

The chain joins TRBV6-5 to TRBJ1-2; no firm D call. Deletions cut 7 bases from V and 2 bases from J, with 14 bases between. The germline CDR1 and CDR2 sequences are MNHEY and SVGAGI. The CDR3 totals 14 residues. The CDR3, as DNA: TGTGCCAGCACTACCTTCGGGCAGAACTATGGCTACACCTTC. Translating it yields CASTTFGQNYGYTF.

The CDR3 region is CASRGTGPYNEQFF. The CDR3 nucleotides read TGCGCCAGCAGAGGGACTGGACCATACAATGAGCAGTTCTTC. This chain connects TRBV10-2 to TRBJ2-1, with D maybe TRBD2 (6 bases). Per the germline V gene, CDR1 is WSHSY and CDR2 is SAAADI. The CDR3 spans 14 residues. The V end was cut by 6 bases, the J end by 4 bases, with 13 bases between.

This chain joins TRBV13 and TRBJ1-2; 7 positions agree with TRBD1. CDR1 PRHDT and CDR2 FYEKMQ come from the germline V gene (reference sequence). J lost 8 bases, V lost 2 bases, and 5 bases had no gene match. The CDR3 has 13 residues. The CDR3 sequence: CASSLTRGGGYTF. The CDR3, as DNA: TGTGCCAGCAGCTTAACCAGGGGGGGCGGCTACACCTTC.

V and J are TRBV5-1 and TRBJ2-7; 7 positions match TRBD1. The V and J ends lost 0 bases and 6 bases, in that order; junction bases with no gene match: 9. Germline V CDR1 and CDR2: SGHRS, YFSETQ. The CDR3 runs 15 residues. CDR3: CASSLGQGHSAEQYF. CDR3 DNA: TGCGCCAGCAGCTTGGGACAGGGCCATTCCGCCGAGCAGTACTTC.

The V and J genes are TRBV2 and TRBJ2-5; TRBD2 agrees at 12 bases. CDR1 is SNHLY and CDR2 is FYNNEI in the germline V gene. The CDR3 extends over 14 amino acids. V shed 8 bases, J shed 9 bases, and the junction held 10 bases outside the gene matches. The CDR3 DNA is TGTGCCAGCGCCAGGACTAGCGGGACCGTAGCCCAGTACTTC. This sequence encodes CASARTSGTVAQYF.

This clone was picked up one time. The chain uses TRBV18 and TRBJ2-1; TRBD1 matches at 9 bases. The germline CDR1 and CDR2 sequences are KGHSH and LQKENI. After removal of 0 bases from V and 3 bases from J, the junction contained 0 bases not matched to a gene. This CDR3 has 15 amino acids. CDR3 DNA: TGTGCCAGCTCACCACCGGACAGGGGCTACAATGAGCAGTTCTTC. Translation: CASSPPDRGYNEQFF.

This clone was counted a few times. CDR3 sequence: CASRDRDRAQYF. The CDR3 region has the DNA TGTGCCAGCCGTGACCGGGACAGGGCCCAGTACTTC. The V and J genes are TRBV27 and TRBJ2-5; 9 positions agree with TRBD1. J was trimmed by 9 bases and V by 8 bases; bases with no gene match: 7. CDR1 is MNHEY, CDR2 SMNVEV, per germline (reference sequence). The CDR3 contains 12 residues.

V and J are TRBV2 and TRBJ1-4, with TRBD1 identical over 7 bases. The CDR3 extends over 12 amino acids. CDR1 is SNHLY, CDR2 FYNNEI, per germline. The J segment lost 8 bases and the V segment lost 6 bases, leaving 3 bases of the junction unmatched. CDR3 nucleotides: TGTGCCAGCAGGACAGGGAAAGAAAAACTGTTTTTT. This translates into CASRTGKEKLFF. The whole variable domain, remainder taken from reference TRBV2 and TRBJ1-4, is EPEVTQTPSHQVTQMGQEVILRCVPISNHLYFYWYRQILGQKVEFLVSFYNNEISEKSEIFDDQFSVERPDGSNFTLKIRSTKLEDSAMYFCASRTGKEKLFFGSGTQLSVL.

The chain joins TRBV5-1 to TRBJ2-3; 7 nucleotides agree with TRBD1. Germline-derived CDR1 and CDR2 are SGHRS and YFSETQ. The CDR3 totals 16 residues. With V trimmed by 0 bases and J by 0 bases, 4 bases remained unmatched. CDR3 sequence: CASSLAGTVSTDTQYF. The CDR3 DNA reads TGCGCCAGCAGCTTGGCGGGGACAGTGAGCACAGATACGCAGTATTTT.

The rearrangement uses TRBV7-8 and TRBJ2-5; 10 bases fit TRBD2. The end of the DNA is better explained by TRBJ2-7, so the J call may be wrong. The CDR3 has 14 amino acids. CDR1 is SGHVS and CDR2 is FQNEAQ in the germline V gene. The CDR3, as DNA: TGTGCCAGCAGCTCAGCGGGAGGGCCCTACGAGCAGTACTTC. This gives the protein CASSSAGGPYEQYF.

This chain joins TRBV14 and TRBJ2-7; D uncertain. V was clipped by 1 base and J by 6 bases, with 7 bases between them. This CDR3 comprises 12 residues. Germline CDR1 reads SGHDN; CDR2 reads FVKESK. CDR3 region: CASSQVSIEQYF. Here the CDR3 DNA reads TGTGCCAGCAGCCAAGTGTCTATCGAGCAGTACTTC.

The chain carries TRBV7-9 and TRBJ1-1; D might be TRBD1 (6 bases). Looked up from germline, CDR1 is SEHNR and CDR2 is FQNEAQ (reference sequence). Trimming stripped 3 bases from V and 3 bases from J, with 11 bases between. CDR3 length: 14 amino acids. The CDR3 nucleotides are TGTGCCAGCAGCTTGATGGGGGCGGACACTGAAGCTTTCTTT. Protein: CASSLMGADTEAFF.

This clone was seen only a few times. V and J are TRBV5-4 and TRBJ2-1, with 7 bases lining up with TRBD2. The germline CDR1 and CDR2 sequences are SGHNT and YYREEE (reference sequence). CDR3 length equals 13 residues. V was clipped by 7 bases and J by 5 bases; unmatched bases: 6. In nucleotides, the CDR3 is TGTGCCAGCGGAGTCGGGAGGAACAATGAGCAGTTCTTC. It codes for CASGVGRNNEQFF.

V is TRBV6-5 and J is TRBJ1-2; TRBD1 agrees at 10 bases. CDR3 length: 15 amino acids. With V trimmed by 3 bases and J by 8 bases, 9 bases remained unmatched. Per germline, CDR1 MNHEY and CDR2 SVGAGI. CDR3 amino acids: CASSYGWDRGFGYTF. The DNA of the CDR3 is TGTGCCAGCAGTTATGGTTGGGACAGGGGTTTCGGCTACACCTTC.

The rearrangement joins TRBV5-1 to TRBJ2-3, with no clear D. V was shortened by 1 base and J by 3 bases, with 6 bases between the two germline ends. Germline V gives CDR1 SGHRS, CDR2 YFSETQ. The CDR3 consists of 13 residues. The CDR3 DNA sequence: TGCGCCAGCAGCTTGTCTGGTACAGATACGCAGTATTTT. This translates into CASSLSGTDTQYF.